Following are 21 T cell receptor beta chains from one sample sequenced in a study of a mutant IDH1 vaccine in newly diagnosed glioma. Time point in this sample: week 35, safety follow-up. Doses of 300 ug of mutant IDH1 20-mer peptide were given with topical imiquimod. Their specific antigens are unknown. TCRdb's table, derived via immunoSEQ multiplex PCR, lists solely in-frame clones and lacks some. The profile covers about 55,000 clones, with around four fifths appearing a single time and approximately 4.3% taken by the ten largest. Sequenced here: PBMCs, sampled from a glioma patient whose treatment included an IDH1 peptide vaccine. Receptors were obtained from a woman younger than 30 with glioma.

The rearrangement links TRBV19 to TRBJ2-5; D might be TRBD1 or TRBD2, each matching 5 bases. The length of the CDR3 is 15 residues. Trimming left V 3 bases short and J 2 bases short, with 13 bases between. Germline-derived CDR1 and CDR2 are LNHDA and SQIVND (reference sequence). The CDR3 is CASSINGGGQETQYF. DNA of the CDR3: TGTGCCAGTAGTATTAATGGGGGTGGACAAGAGACCCAGTACTTC. Looking up the rest from reference TRBV19 and TRBJ2-5 gives the full variable domain: DGGITQSPKYLFRKEGQNVTLSCEQNLNHDAMYWYRQDPGQGLRLIYYSQIVNDFQKGDIAEGYSVSREKKESFPLTVTSAQKNPTAFYLCASSINGGGQETQYFGPGTRLLVL.

About this clone itself: Other nucleotide sequences in the sample specify the same CDR3. V is TRBV19 and J is TRBJ1-1, with D perhaps TRBD1 (5 bases). Germline lookup yields CDR1 LNHDA and CDR2 SQIVND (reference sequence). The V end was cut by 3 bases, the J end by 3 bases, with 8 bases between. There are 13 residues in the CDR3. The CDR3 DNA reads as TGTGCCAGTAGTATCGGGGGGGACACTGAAGCTTTCTTT. It yields the protein CASSIGGDTEAFF. Using reference TRBV19 and TRBJ1-1 for the parts outside the CDR3, the full variable domain is DGGITQSPKYLFRKEGQNVTLSCEQNLNHDAMYWYRQDPGQGLRLIYYSQIVNDFQKGDIAEGYSVSREKKESFPLTVTSAQKNPTAFYLCASSIGGDTEAFFGQGTRLTVV.

In this sample, this clone turned up a few times. This sample includes further DNA sequences coding for the same CDR3. This chain uses TRBV7-9 with TRBJ1-1; the D is unclear. Germline V CDR1 and CDR2: SEHNR, FQNEAQ (reference sequence). The V end lost 3 bases, the J end lost 7 bases, and 3 bases lay between the germline ends. The CDR3 is 10 residues long. CDR3: CASSFSEAFF. The DNA for the CDR3 is TGTGCCAGCAGCTTCAGTGAAGCTTTCTTT.

This clone appeared once. The rearrangement uses TRBV14 and TRBJ1-1, with 7 bases aligning to TRBD1. Per germline, CDR1 SGHDN and CDR2 FVKESK. This CDR3 is built from 16 residues. V shed 8 bases and J 0 bases; nucleotides not matched to a gene: 12. CDR3 DNA: TGTGCCAGCCTCCCCGGACAGGTATTATTGAACACTGAAGCTTTCTTT. Its protein is CASLPGQVLLNTEAFF.

This chain uses TRBV20-1 with TRBJ2-7, with 9 nucleotides matching TRBD2. With V trimmed by 7 bases and J by 4 bases, 2 bases remained unmatched. CDR1 is DFQATT, CDR2 SNEGSKA, per germline (reference sequence). This CDR3 has 11 amino acids. The CDR3 sequence is CSVSGRYEQYF. The CDR3 coding sequence is TGCAGTGTCAGCGGGAGGTACGAGCAGTACTTC.

The chain links TRBV5-6 to TRBJ1-4; no definite D call. This CDR3 is built from 16 residues. The germline gives CDR1 SGHDT, CDR2 YYEEEE. With 0 bases removed from V and 3 bases from J, the gap between germline ends came to 12 bases. DNA of the CDR3: TGTGCCAGCAGCTTGGAGTTGGAGGGTCCTAATGAAAAACTGTTTTTT. Translation: CASSLELEGPNEKLFF.

This clone has just one count. The chain combines TRBV27 with TRBJ1-5; D ambiguous. Trimming pared 1 base from V and 5 bases from J, leaving 15 bases between. Germline V gene data show CDR1 as MNHEY and CDR2 as SMNVEV (reference sequence). The length of the CDR3 is 16 residues. The CDR3, as DNA: TGTGCCAGCAGTTTATTTCCCCGGGGAGAAGATCAGCCCCAGCATTTT. Translating gives CASSLFPRGEDQPQHF.

The J gene is TRBJ1-2, the V gene TRBV5-6, with a weak D call TRBD1 (5 bases). V shed 2 bases and J shed 4 bases, with 12 bases lying between them. The CDR3 is 14 amino acids. Germline V lookup: CDR1 SGHDT, CDR2 YYEEEE. The CDR3 sequence: CASSLLQGPYGYTF. CDR3 coding DNA: TGTGCCAGCAGCTTATTGCAGGGCCCCTATGGCTACACCTTC.

The V and J genes are TRBV9 and TRBJ1-1; 10 nucleotides agree with TRBD1. The CDR3 length is 14 residues. The V gene's germline CDR1 is SGDLS and CDR2 YYNGEE. Trimming at V came to 2 bases and at J to 7 bases, leaving 5 bases not matched to a gene. CDR3 nucleotides: TGTGCCAGCAGCGTGACAGGGGGCGCGGGTGAAGCTTTCTTT. Its translation is CASSVTGGAGEAFF.

The chain combines TRBV10-2 with TRBJ2-7; 7 bases are shared with TRBD2. The germline V gene has CDR1 WSHSY and CDR2 SAAADI. The trim removed 7 bases at V and 6 bases at J, leaving 9 bases unmatched. The CDR3 is made up of 13 amino acids. CDR3 amino acids: CASNEGGPSEQYF. The CDR3 DNA is TGCGCCAGCAACGAGGGAGGGCCTAGCGAGCAGTACTTC.

The chain employs TRBV25-1 and TRBJ2-7; tentatively, D is TRBD1 (6 bases). Trimming left V 6 bases short and J 0 bases short, with 9 bases between. Germline V gene sequence: CDR1 MGHDK, CDR2 SYGVNS. The CDR3 spans 13 residues. The CDR3 DNA reads TGTGCCAGCAGCAGGGGAAGCTCCTACGAGCAGTACTTC. Translation gives CASSRGSSYEQYF.

V is TRBV29-1 and J is TRBJ1-1, with D hard to call. The CDR3 runs 13 residues. Germline CDR1 reads SQVTM; CDR2 reads ANQGSEA. The germline V and J ends were trimmed by 4 bases and 0 bases, with 9 bases remaining between them. The CDR3 DNA reads TGCAGCGTTGTGGGATTAATGAACACTGAAGCTTTCTTT. Amino acids: CSVVGLMNTEAFF.

V is TRBV19 and J is TRBJ2-7, with 10 bases that match TRBD2. CDR3 size: 16 residues. Trimming removed 6 bases from V and 4 bases from J; junction bases left unmatched: 12. Germline V gives CDR1 LNHDA, CDR2 SQIVND (reference sequence). The DNA for the CDR3 is TGTGCCAGTAGCGGGTCCCTAGCGGGAGAAGTGTACGAGCAGTACTTC. As protein: CASSGSLAGEVYEQYF. Together with reference TRBV19 and TRBJ2-7, the CDR3 gives the full variable domain: DGGITQSPKYLFRKEGQNVTLSCEQNLNHDAMYWYRQDPGQGLRLIYYSQIVNDFQKGDIAEGYSVSREKKESFPLTVTSAQKNPTAFYLCASSGSLAGEVYEQYFGPGTRLTVT.

CDR3 protein: CASTLLSSNEKLFF. Here the CDR3 DNA reads TGTGCCAGCACCCTTCTTTCCTCTAATGAAAAACTGTTTTTT. The V and J genes are TRBV11-2 and TRBJ1-4; no reliable D call. Trimming removed 7 bases from V and 3 bases from J, with 12 bases in between. Germline CDR1 and CDR2: SGHAT and FQNNGV. The CDR3 totals 14 residues.

This sequence joins TRBV23-1 and TRBJ2-6; D is uncertain. TRBV23-1 is annotated as an ORF whose role is uncertain. CDR3 length equals 10 residues. V was cut by 8 bases and J by 18 bases, with 14 bases left in between. CDR3 protein: CASPHGNPTF. The DNA for the CDR3 is TGCGCCAGCCCACATGGCAATCCGACTTTC.

The rearrangement links TRBV2 to TRBJ2-7, with 7 bases lining up with TRBD2. V lost 6 bases, J lost 1 base, and 6 bases stayed unmatched. This CDR3 contains 14 residues. Germline V gene lookup returns CDR1 SNHLY and CDR2 FYNNEI. CDR3 residues: CASRAPGLSYEQYF. The DNA of the CDR3 is TGTGCCAGCAGGGCTCCGGGACTATCCTACGAGCAGTACTTC.

The rearrangement joins TRBV23-1 to TRBJ2-5; 7 positions match TRBD2. TRBV23-1 is given ORF status, its function remaining uncertain. The V segment lost 6 bases and the J segment 1 base; nucleotides outside the gene matches: 17. The CDR3 is 18 residues long. CDR3 amino acids: CASRPPFSRERPQETQYF. Written as DNA, the CDR3 is TGCGCCAGCAGGCCGCCGTTTTCGCGGGAGAGGCCCCAAGAGACCCAGTACTTC.

The rearrangement joins TRBV9 to TRBJ1-6; D perhaps matches TRBD1 (5 bases). With 1 base removed from V and 7 bases from J, the gap between germline ends came to 12 bases. The CDR3 is made up of 15 amino acids. The germline CDR1 and CDR2 sequences are SGDLS and YYNGEE. The DNA of the CDR3 is TGTGCCAGCAGCGTAAGTGGGACTAAAAATTCACCCCTCCACTTT. Translation gives CASSVSGTKNSPLHF.

This rearrangement joins TRBV14 to TRBJ2-5; no firm D call. The assigned J gene may be wrong: the sequence end matches TRBJ2-7 better. The germline V gene encodes CDR1 SGHDN and CDR2 FVKESK. The CDR3 is 15 residues long. This chain's CDR3 is CASSRLPGAYYEQYF. CDR3 DNA: TGTGCCAGCAGCCGTCTGCCCGGAGCTTACTACGAGCAGTACTTC.

This chain uses TRBV29-1 with TRBJ2-1; 11 bases line up with TRBD2. The V and J ends lost 7 bases and 6 bases, in that order; junction bases with no gene match: 17. Germline V gives CDR1 SQVTM, CDR2 ANQGSEA. The CDR3 is 17 residues long. The chain's CDR3 is CSAPGRTTSGSPNEQFF. The DNA of the CDR3 is TGCAGCGCCCCGGGACGGACAACTAGCGGGAGTCCCAATGAGCAGTTCTTC.

This chain links TRBV30 with TRBJ1-4; 8 nucleotides agree with TRBD1. J was trimmed by 8 bases and V by 4 bases; bases with no gene match: 9. The CDR3 sequence is 14 residues long. The V gene's germline CDR1 is GTSNPN and CDR2 SVGIG (reference sequence). The CDR3 DNA reads as TGTGCCTGGACCCCGGGACAGGAGAAAGAAAAACTGTTTTTT. Protein sequence: CAWTPGQEKEKLFF.